A single sample gave rise to the 20 T cell receptor beta chains below, sequenced in a study of T cells after somatic rescue of genetic block. Profiled with immunoSEQ multiplex PCR; TCRdb holds only in-frame clones, not every one. The table has some 74,000 clones, more than 75% seen once; the top ten hold roughly 2.8%. Sequencing used peripheral blood mononuclear cells (PBMCs). These receptors all come from a man aged 25-40 years.

The genes are TRBV7-8 and TRBJ2-7; no reliable D call. CDR1 and CDR2 from the germline V gene are SGHVS and FQNEAQ. Trimming removed 0 bases at V and 5 bases at J, with 14 bases between. CDR3 length: 15 amino acids. The CDR3 nucleotides are TGTGCCAGCAGCTTAGCACTTGCAGGTATGAACGAGCAGTACTTC. Translation: CASSLALAGMNEQYF. Full variable domain (outside the CDR3, taken from reference TRBV7-8 and TRBJ2-7): GAGVSQSPRYKVAKRGQDVALRCDPISGHVSLFWYQQALGQGPEFLTYFQNEAQLDKSGLPSDRFFAERPEGSVSTLKIQRTQQEDSAVYLCASSLALAGMNEQYFGPGTRLTVT.

This rearrangement joins TRBV7-9 to TRBJ2-1, with 9 bases fitting TRBD2. CDR3 length: 16 amino acids. V lost 4 bases, J lost 4 bases, and 8 bases stayed unmatched. Germline V lookup: CDR1 SEHNR, CDR2 FQNEAQ (reference sequence). Here the CDR3 reads CASSSWEGLAYNEQFF. CDR3 nucleotide sequence: TGTGCCAGCAGCTCCTGGGAGGGACTAGCTTACAATGAGCAGTTCTTC.

The chain carries TRBV5-6 and TRBJ2-1; possibly TRBD2 for D (6 bases). This CDR3 spans 15 amino acids. V lost 0 bases to trimming and J lost 7 bases, with 14 bases between them. Germline assignment: CDR1 SGHDT and CDR2 YYEEEE. CDR3 in DNA: TGTGCCAGCAGCTTGGAACCTGGCGGGGTGAATGAGCAGTTCTTC. It translates to CASSLEPGGVNEQFF.

V usage is TRBV11-2 and J usage is TRBJ1-2, with 7 bases identical to TRBD1. This CDR3 has 16 residues. V shed 5 bases and J 6 bases; nucleotides not matched to a gene: 15. Per germline, CDR1 SGHAT and CDR2 FQNNGV. In DNA, the CDR3 is TGTGCCAGCAGCGGGGGAGGGGGCTCGATATTGGATGGCTACACCTTC. Its translation: CASSGGGGSILDGYTF. The whole variable domain, filled in from reference TRBV11-2 and TRBJ1-2, reads EAGVAQSPRYKIIEKRQSVAFWCNPISGHATLYWYQQILGQGPKLLIQFQNNGVVDDSQLPKDRFSAERLKGVDSTLKIQPAKLEDSAVYLCASSGGGGSILDGYTFGSGTRLTVV.

A remark on this clone: The junction differs from germline at one of its ends, possibly a read error. The V and J genes are TRBV7-2 and TRBJ2-5, with a possible D match to TRBD1 (6 bases). The germline V gene has CDR1 SGHTA and CDR2 FQGNSA. This CDR3 is built from 15 residues. CDR3 DNA sequence: TGTGCCAGTAGCTTCGGTCCAGGCAGGGGAGAGACCCAGTACTTC. It is translated as CASSFGPGRGETQYF.

This clone was observed a few times. The V gene is TRBV29-1, the J gene TRBJ1-1; a possible D gene is TRBD1 (5 bases). This CDR3 contains 13 residues. Per the germline V gene, CDR1 is SQVTM and CDR2 is ANQGSEA. With 3 bases removed from V and 11 bases from J, the gap between germline ends came to 19 bases. The CDR3 region has the DNA TGCAGCGTTGAGCTTAGACAGCTTACGGCGGCTTTCTTT. Its protein product is CSVELRQLTAAFF.

This clone was seen a single time. The gene calls are TRBV27 and TRBJ1-5; D may be TRBD1 (6 bases). V was trimmed by 6 bases and J by 7 bases, leaving 10 bases between them. This CDR3 is built from 12 residues. Germline V CDR1 and CDR2: MNHEY, SMNVEV (reference sequence). The CDR3 protein is CASSTQGQPQHF. For the CDR3, the DNA is TGTGCCAGCAGCACTCAGGGGCAGCCCCAGCATTTT.

The rearrangement joins TRBV7-6 to TRBJ2-1; 10 nucleotides line up with TRBD2. The CDR3 consists of 15 residues. Trimming at V came to 4 bases and at J to 8 bases, leaving 8 bases not matched to a gene. From germline, CDR1 is SGHVS and CDR2 FNYEAQ. The CDR3 DNA is TGTGCCAGCAGCTCGACTAGCGGGCTATCTTATGAGCAGTTCTTC. Translated: CASSSTSGLSYEQFF. The full variable domain, completed using reference TRBV7-6 and TRBJ2-1, is GAGVSQSPRYKVTKRGQDVALRCDPISGHVSLYWYRQALGQGPEFLTYFNYEAQQDKSGLPNDRFSAERPEGSISTLTIQRTEQRDSAMYRCASSSTSGLSYEQFFGPGTRLTVL.

This rearrangement joins TRBV19 to TRBJ2-7; D may match TRBD1 or TRBD2 (6 bases each). CDR1 LNHDA and CDR2 SQIVND come from the germline V gene (reference sequence). There are 14 residues in the CDR3. The V end was cut by 5 bases, the J end by 2 bases, with 13 bases between. The CDR3 loop reads CASSPAGQAYEQYF. In nucleotides, the CDR3 is TGTGCCAGTAGTCCCGCGGGACAAGCCTACGAGCAGTACTTC.

The CDR3 reads CSARETETQYF. Here the CDR3 DNA reads TGCAGTGCTAGGGAGACGGAGACCCAGTACTTC. This rearrangement joins TRBV20-1 to TRBJ2-5; no reliable D call. Germline CDR1 is DFQATT and CDR2 is SNEGSKA (reference sequence). The germline V and J ends were trimmed by 3 bases and 5 bases, with 7 bases remaining between them. The CDR3 is 11 residues long.

This chain uses TRBV6-6 with TRBJ1-3; D ambiguous. Germline CDR1 reads MNHNY; CDR2 reads SVGAGI (reference sequence). V was shortened by 2 bases and J by 0 bases, with 8 bases between the two germline ends. The CDR3 contains 15 residues. CDR3 in amino acids: CASSYDGYSGNTIYF. CDR3 DNA: TGTGCCAGCAGTTACGACGGCTACTCTGGAAACACCATATATTTT.

This rearrangement joins TRBV7-2 to TRBJ2-7; D gene ambiguous. Germline V gene sequence: CDR1 SGHTA, CDR2 FQGNSA. Trimming stripped 0 bases from V and 6 bases from J, with 3 bases between. The CDR3 is 11 residues long. CDR3 DNA: TGTGCCAGCAGCTTAGCGCTCGAGCAGTACTTC. The encoded protein is CASSLALEQYF.

The rearrangement joins TRBV7-9 to TRBJ1-5; unclear D gene. With 1 base removed from V and 5 bases from J, the gap between germline ends came to 9 bases. The germline gives CDR1 SEHNR, CDR2 FQNEAQ (reference sequence). This CDR3 is built from 14 residues. Written as DNA, the CDR3 is TGTGCCAGCAGCTTAGATAACACCTATCAGCCCCAGCATTTT. Amino acid sequence: CASSLDNTYQPQHF.

The chain couples TRBV28 to TRBJ2-3; 11 bases agree with TRBD2. Losses at the gene ends were 7 bases for V and 3 bases for J; bases not matched to a gene: 15. The CDR3 is 18 amino acids. Germline values: CDR1 MDHEN, CDR2 SYDVKM. CDR3 DNA: TGTGCCAGCAACGTAGGGAGGCTAGCGGGAGGTGGGACAGATACGCAGTATTTT. Translation: CASNVGRLAGGGTDTQYF.

The V gene is TRBV9, the J gene TRBJ2-7, with D maybe TRBD2 (5 bases). V lost 3 bases and J 7 bases, leaving 17 bases between the germline ends. This CDR3 is built from 14 residues. Looked up from germline, CDR1 is SGDLS and CDR2 is YYNGEE. The CDR3 DNA sequence: TGTGCCAGCAGCGAGGGAGTGGCGGTTGTGGAGCAGTACTTC. This codes for CASSEGVAVVEQYF.

The CDR3 sequence is CASTAEVRGGVNEQFF. The DNA of the CDR3 is TGCGCCAGCACGGCCGAAGTGCGGGGGGGCGTCAATGAGCAGTTCTTC. The chain joins TRBV5-1 to TRBJ2-1; TRBD2 agrees at 9 bases. CDR3 length equals 16 residues. Per the germline V gene, CDR1 is SGHRS and CDR2 is YFSETQ. The J segment lost 6 bases and the V segment lost 6 bases, leaving 13 bases of the junction unmatched.

The chain is built from TRBV2 and TRBJ2-3; 9 bases line up with TRBD2. Germline-derived CDR1 and CDR2 are SNHLY and FYNNEI. This CDR3 has 15 amino acids. J gave up 3 bases and V 3 bases, and 4 bases lay outside the gene matches. CDR3 region: CASSEWRGGTDTQYF. CDR3 nucleotide sequence: TGTGCCAGCAGTGAGTGGCGGGGGGGAACAGATACGCAGTATTTT.

The count of this clone is one. This CDR3 is CASSLHSGGFTYEQYF. The CDR3 DNA is TGTGCCAGCAGCTTGCATTCAGGGGGCTTCACCTACGAGCAGTACTTC. The V and J genes are TRBV5-5 and TRBJ2-7, with 8 bases that match TRBD1. V was pared by 1 base and J by 2 bases, with 8 bases of the junction left unmatched. The CDR3 has 16 amino acids. CDR1 is SGHKS and CDR2 is YYEKEE in the germline V gene (reference sequence).

This clone occurred a few times. J is TRBJ2-7 and V is TRBV7-8, with D perhaps TRBD2 (5 bases). From germline, CDR1 is SGHVS and CDR2 FQNEAQ. The CDR3 length is 14 residues. Trimming stripped 2 bases from V and 6 bases from J, with 14 bases between. CDR3 amino acids: CASSLRRIAGEQYF. CDR3 DNA sequence: TGTGCCAGCAGCTTACGGAGGATCGCCGGCGAGCAGTACTTC.

Comments on this clone: The junction and the germline gene differ at one end; a read error may be behind it. The J gene is TRBJ2-1, the V gene TRBV7-7, with 7 bases aligning to TRBD1. CDR1 is SSHAT and CDR2 is FNYEAQ in the germline V gene (reference sequence). CDR3 length: 15 residues. CDR3: CASSLTGSSYNEQFF. The CDR3 coding sequence is TGTGCTAGCAGCCTGACAGGGAGCTCCTACAATGAGCAGTTCTTC.